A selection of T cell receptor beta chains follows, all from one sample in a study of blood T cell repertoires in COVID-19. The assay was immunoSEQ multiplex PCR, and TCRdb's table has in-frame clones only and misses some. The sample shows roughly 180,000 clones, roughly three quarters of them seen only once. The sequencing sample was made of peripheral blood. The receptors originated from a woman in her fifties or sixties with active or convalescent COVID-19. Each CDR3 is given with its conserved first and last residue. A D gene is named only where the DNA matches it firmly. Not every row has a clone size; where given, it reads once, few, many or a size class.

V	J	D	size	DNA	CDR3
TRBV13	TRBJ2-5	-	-	TGTGCCAGCAGCTTAGGCCGGGGGTACCAAGAGACCCAGTACTTC	CASSLGRGYQETQYF
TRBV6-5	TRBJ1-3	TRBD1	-	TGTGCCAGCAGCAGGGGGGTAGACACCATATATTTT	CASSRGVDTIYF
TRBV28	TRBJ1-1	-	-	TGTGCCAGCCGTATCCAGGGCTTTGAAGCTTTCTTT	CASRIQGFEAFF
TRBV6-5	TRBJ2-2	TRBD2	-	TGTGCCAGCCGGACTAGCGGGGGTGGAAGGGGGGAGCTGTTTTTT	CASRTSGGGRGELFF
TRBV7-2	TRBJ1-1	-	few	TGTGCCAGCAGCCCCGTTCTGAACACTGAAGCTTTCTTT	CASSPVLNTEAFF
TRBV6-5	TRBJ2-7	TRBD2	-	TGTGCCAGCAGCCCCGGGACTATATACGAGCAGTACTTC	CASSPGTIYEQYF
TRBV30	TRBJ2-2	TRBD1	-	TGTGCCTGGAGTGTGTACAGGGGTTGGCCCGGGGAGCTGTTTTTT	CAWSVYRGWPGELFF
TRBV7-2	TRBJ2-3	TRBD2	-	TGTGCCAGCAGCTCTAGCGGCCGTTCCACAGATACGCAGTATTTT	CASSSSGRSTDTQYF
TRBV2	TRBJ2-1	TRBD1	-	TGTGCCAGCACATCCGGACAGGGGAAGTACAATGAGCAGTTCTTC	CASTSGQGKYNEQFF
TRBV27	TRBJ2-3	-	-	TGTGCCAGGCTCGATACGTGGGCTAGCGAAGCGAGGACTTTT	CARLDTWASEARTF
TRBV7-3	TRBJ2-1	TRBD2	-	TGTGCCAGCAGCTCTACCGGAGCGGGGGGGTCTCTGGATGAGCAGTTCTTC	CASSSTGAGGSLDEQFF
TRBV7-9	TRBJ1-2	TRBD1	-	TGTGCCAGCAGCCAGGGACAGGGAGGAAACTATGGCTACACCTTC	CASSQGQGGNYGYTF
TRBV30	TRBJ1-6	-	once	TGTGCCCTACGGACGGGGAATTCACCCCTCCACTTT	CALRTGNSPLHF
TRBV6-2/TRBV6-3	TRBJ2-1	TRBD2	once	TGTGCCAGCAGTGAGGCGGGGGGAGCCTACAATGAGCAGTTCTTC	CASSEAGGAYNEQFF
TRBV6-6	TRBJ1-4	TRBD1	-	TGTGCCAGCAGTGCAACAGGGGGCGACAATGAAAAACTGTTTTTT	CASSATGGDNEKLFF
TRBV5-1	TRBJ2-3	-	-	TGCGCCAGCAGCCGCGGATCGAGCACAGATACGCAGTATTTT	CASSRGSSTDTQYF
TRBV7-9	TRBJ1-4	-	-	TGTGCCAGCAGCTTTACGGGAACAACTAATGAAAAACTGTTTTTT	CASSFTGTTNEKLFF
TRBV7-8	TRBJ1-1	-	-	TGTGCCAGCAAGAGTCTAAACACTGAAGCTTTCTTT	CASKSLNTEAFF
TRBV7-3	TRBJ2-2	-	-	TGTGCCAGCAGCTTACCCCTTGGAGGGGGCAACACCGGGGAGCTGTTTTTT	CASSLPLGGGNTGELFF
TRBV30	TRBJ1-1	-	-	TGTGCCTGGAGTGTATCGGGGGTTGAAGCTTTCTTT	CAWSVSGVEAFF
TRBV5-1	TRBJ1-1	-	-	TGCGCCAGCAGCACGGCGGCCTGGAACACTGAAGCTTTCTTT	CASSTAAWNTEAFF
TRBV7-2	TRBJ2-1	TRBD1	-	TGTGCCAGCAGCCACCTTGGGACAGTCTCCTACAATGAGCAGTTCTTC	CASSHLGTVSYNEQFF
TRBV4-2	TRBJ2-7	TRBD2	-	TGTGCCAGCAGCCAAGAACTAGCGGGAGTGGTCTCCTACGAGCAGTACTTC	CASSQELAGVVSYEQYF
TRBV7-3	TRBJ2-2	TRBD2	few	TGTGCCAGCAGCCCCGGGACTAGCGGGACCATGGCCGGGGAGCTGTTTTTT	CASSPGTSGTMAGELFF
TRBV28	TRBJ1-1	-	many	TGTGCCAGCAGAACCGGGGACACTGAAGCTTTCTTT	CASRTGDTEAFF
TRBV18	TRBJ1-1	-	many	TGTGCCAGCTCACCAGGGGCAGCTGAAGCTTTCTTT	CASSPGAAEAFF
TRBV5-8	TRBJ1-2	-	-	TGTGCCAGCGGTTGGGAGGGAGGCTACACCTTC	CASGWEGGYTF
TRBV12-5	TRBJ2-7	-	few	TGTGCTAGTGGTTTGGTACTGGGACTGAGCTCCTACGAGCAGTACTTC	CASGLVLGLSSYEQYF
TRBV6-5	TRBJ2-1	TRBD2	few	TGTGCCAGCAGTACGGGAGGGCCGAACAATGAGCAGTTCTTC	CASSTGGPNNEQFF
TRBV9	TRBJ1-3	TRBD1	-	TGTGCCAGCACCCGAACGGGGACAGGTGGAAACACCATATATTTT	CASTRTGTGGNTIYF
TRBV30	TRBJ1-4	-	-	TGTGCCTGGAGTGTCGGGGTTGGAACTAATGAAAAACTGTTTTTT	CAWSVGVGTNEKLFF
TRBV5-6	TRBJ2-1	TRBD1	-	TGTGCCAGCAGCTTTTTCACAGGGGGGTGGAATGAGCAGTTCTTC	CASSFFTGGWNEQFF
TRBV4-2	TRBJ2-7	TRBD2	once	TGTGCCAGCAGCCAAAACCAGAGTCCTAGCGGGGTGTACGAGCAGTACTTC	CASSQNQSPSGVYEQYF
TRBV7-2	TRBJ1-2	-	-	TGTGCCAGCAGCTCCTGGGCCAGCGGGGGTGGCTACACCTTC	CASSSWASGGGYTF
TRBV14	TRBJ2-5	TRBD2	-	TGTGCCAGCAGCCAAGGACTAGCGGGGTCGACCCAGTACTTC	CASSQGLAGSTQYF
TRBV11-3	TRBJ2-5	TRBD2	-	TGTGCCAGCAGCCCCGGGTCGGGACTAGCTCGGGAGGAGACCCAGTACTTC	CASSPGSGLAREETQYF